These T cell receptor beta chains were read from a single sample in a study of T cell responses to AZD1222 COVID-19 vaccine. Here immunoSEQ multiplex PCR was the method, and the copy in TCRdb shows in-frame clones only, minus some. The sample has about 100,000 clones, around 90% seen once. Sequences were derived from peripheral blood, sampled on day 0 of AZD1222 vaccination. The receptor set was obtained from an adult in good health. The CDR3 runs from the conserved cysteine through the conserved F or W. D genes are given only for firm matches. Size is stated for part of the rows, as once, few or many counts, or as a class when the clone is expanded.

clone size | J gene | V gene | D gene | CDR3 protein | CDR3 DNA
. | TRBJ2-1 | TRBV5-1 | . | CASSLGGGKSDEQFF | TGCGCCAGCAGCTTGGGTGGCGGGAAGAGCGATGAGCAGTTCTTC
. | TRBJ1-1 | TRBV2 | TRBD1 | CASSGQGATEAFF | TGTGCCAGCAGTGGACAGGGGGCGACTGAAGCTTTCTTT
. | TRBJ2-3 | TRBV9 | TRBD2 | CASSGTSVSTDTQYF | TGTGCCAGCAGCGGTACTAGCGTTAGCACAGATACGCAGTATTTT
. | TRBJ1-6 | TRBV28 | . | CASSFPGSPLHF | TGTGCCAGCAGTTTCCCCGGCTCACCCCTCCACTTT
once | TRBJ1-5 | TRBV2 | . | CATTVNSNQPQHF | TGTGCCACGACAGTTAATAGCAATCAGCCCCAGCATTTT
. | TRBJ2-7 | TRBV4-2 | . | CASSQDYGGPYEQYF | TGTGCCAGCAGCCAAGACTATGGGGGACCCTACGAGCAGTACTTC
. | TRBJ2-1 | TRBV5-4 | . | CASSLASAGEQFF | TGTGCCAGCAGCTTGGCTAGCGCGGGTGAGCAGTTCTTC
. | TRBJ1-2 | TRBV4-1 | TRBD1 | CASSRDRVVGYTF | TGCGCCAGCAGCCGGGACAGGGTCGTTGGCTACACCTTC
. | TRBJ1-6 | TRBV6-5 | . | CASRADRGSPLHF | TGTGCCAGCAGGGCCGACAGAGGTTCACCCCTCCACTTT
. | TRBJ2-1 | TRBV5-4 | TRBD1 | CASSSGQGYNEQFF | TGTGCCAGCAGCTCGGGACAGGGGTACAATGAGCAGTTCTTC
. | TRBJ2-1 | TRBV27 | . | CASSLWGEDYNEQFF | TGTGCCAGCAGTTTATGGGGGGAGGATTACAATGAGCAGTTCTTC
once | TRBJ1-1 | TRBV11-2 | . | CASSLVTGSWGRAEAFF | TGTGCCAGCAGCTTAGTAACAGGCTCCTGGGGACGCGCTGAAGCTTTCTTT
. | TRBJ1-6 | TRBV4-2 | . | CASSQDRRDSPLHF | TGTGCCAGCAGCCAAGATAGGCGGGATTCTCCCCTCCACTTT
. | TRBJ2-7 | TRBV5-6 | . | CASSLRGVTYEQYF | TGTGCCAGCAGCTTGCGGGGAGTTACTTACGAGCAGTACTTC
. | TRBJ1-2 | TRBV28 | . | CASRLLGEGDYGYTF | TGTGCCAGCAGATTGCTAGGGGAGGGGGACTATGGCTACACCTTC
once | TRBJ2-7 | TRBV3-1/TRBV3-2 | TRBD1 | CASSQEAGGWYEQYF | TGTGCCAGCAGCCAAGAAGCAGGGGGTTGGTACGAGCAGTACTTC
few | TRBJ2-1 | TRBV15 | . | CATNQYGEQFF | TGTGCCACCAACCAATACGGTGAGCAGTTCTTC
once | TRBJ2-1 | TRBV4-1 | . | CASSPGPGYNEQFF | TGCGCCAGCAGCCCCGGACCGGGCTACAATGAGCAGTTCTTC